One sample yielded the 24 T cell receptor beta chains listed below, sequenced in a study of CD8+ T cells in alopecia areata. In each case, RNA was isolated and then reverse transcribed into cDNA as the sequencing template. Repertoires were generated with immunoSEQ multiplex PCR, while TCRdb's copy carries only in-frame clones and drops some. The sample consists of 98,000 or so clones, approximately 63% of them appearing once. The sequencing sample was made of CD8+ T cells sorted from blood. These receptors came from a human donor in good health.

This clone is a singleton in its sample. The rearrangement uses TRBV13 and TRBJ2-1; TRBD2 is a possible D gene (5 bases). CDR1 and CDR2 (germline): PRHDT, FYEKMQ (reference sequence). With 0 bases removed from V and 8 bases from J, the gap between germline ends came to 11 bases. The CDR3 has 14 residues. The CDR3 reads CASSLGLRGHEQFF. The CDR3 DNA reads TGTGCCAGCAGCTTAGGCCTCCGGGGTCATGAGCAGTTCTTC.

The chain uses TRBV28 and TRBJ1-2; D remains ambiguous. The CDR3 totals 13 residues. Germline values: CDR1 MDHEN, CDR2 SYDVKM. Trimming stripped 2 bases from V and 7 bases from J, with 11 bases between. The CDR3 DNA reads TGTGCCAGCAGTTTAATGGTGAGAGCTGGCTACACCTTC. Its translation: CASSLMVRAGYTF.

This clone was observed a handful of times. V is TRBV25-1 and J is TRBJ1-6; D is possibly TRBD1 (6 bases). V was clipped by 3 bases and J by 6 bases, with 15 bases between them. CDR3 length equals 16 residues. From germline, CDR1 is MGHDK and CDR2 SYGVNS. In DNA, the CDR3 is TGTGCCAGCAGTGAGAGAAACAGGGAGGGTAATTCACCCCTCCACTTT. Protein: CASSERNREGNSPLHF.

The V gene is TRBV29-1, the J gene TRBJ2-1, with D hard to call. V lost 3 bases, J lost 3 bases, and 12 bases lay in between. Germline CDR1 reads SQVTM; CDR2 reads ANQGSEA. CDR3 length equals 14 residues. The DNA for the CDR3 is TGCAGCGTTGAGGTCCCTACGGGCTACAATGAGCAGTTCTTC. Translated, it gives CSVEVPTGYNEQFF.

The chain recombines TRBV4-3 with TRBJ2-7, with TRBD1 identical over 7 bases. The CDR3 is made up of 17 amino acids. In germline, CDR1 is LGHNA, CDR2 YSLEER. Trimming cost V 0 bases and J 2 bases; bases outside gene matches: 10. The CDR3 nucleotides read TGCGCCAGCAGCCAAGAGTCCAGGACAGGAGATACCTACGAGCAGTACTTC. It specifies CASSQESRTGDTYEQYF.

This clone has only one observation. The gene calls are TRBV5-6 and TRBJ1-1; possible D gene TRBD1, 6 bases. Trimming pared 2 bases from V and 7 bases from J, leaving 15 bases between. Germline CDR1 and CDR2: SGHDT and YYEEEE. The CDR3 consists of 14 residues. The CDR3 loop reads CASSFGQSRVEAFF. CDR3 in DNA: TGTGCCAGCAGCTTCGGACAGTCTAGGGTTGAAGCTTTCTTT.

The V and J genes are TRBV5-1 and TRBJ1-2; no firm D call. The CDR3 has 14 residues. V dropped 1 base and J dropped 3 bases, with 10 bases sitting between them. Germline V lookup: CDR1 SGHRS, CDR2 YFSETQ. CDR3 sequence (DNA): TGCGCCAGCAGCTTGAGTGGGAATGACTATGGCTACACCTTC. This translates into CASSLSGNDYGYTF.

The J gene is TRBJ1-6, the V gene TRBV19; D is undetermined. Germline V CDR1 and CDR2: LNHDA, SQIVND (reference sequence). The CDR3 runs 14 residues. V was pared by 8 bases and J by 1 base, with 9 bases between. CDR3 loop: CASGTESYNSPLHF. The CDR3 nucleotides are TGTGCCAGTGGCACTGAGTCCTATAATTCACCCCTCCACTTT.

The rearrangement uses TRBV5-1 and TRBJ2-6; D unclear. The germline gives CDR1 SGHRS, CDR2 YFSETQ. Trimming stripped 1 base from V and 5 bases from J, with 4 bases between. The CDR3 spans 13 residues. Here the CDR3 reads CASSLSRANVLTF. The CDR3 nucleotides are TGCGCCAGCAGCTTGAGTCGGGCCAACGTCCTGACTTTC.

The J gene is TRBJ2-1, the V gene TRBV7-9; tentatively, D is TRBD1 (5 bases). This CDR3 spans 12 amino acids. The V and J ends lost 0 bases and 11 bases respectively, with 8 bases between them. Germline V gives CDR1 SEHNR, CDR2 FQNEAQ (reference sequence). The CDR3 loop reads CASSLAGAKQFF. The CDR3 coding sequence is TGTGCCAGCAGCTTAGCAGGGGCCAAGCAGTTCTTC.

The chain carries TRBV5-1 and TRBJ1-2; the D gene is possibly TRBD1 (6 bases). This CDR3 has 15 residues. Germline CDR1 reads SGHRS; CDR2 reads YFSETQ. Trimming removed 5 bases at V and 6 bases at J, with 20 bases between. The CDR3 DNA is TGCGCCAGCAGTCATTCAGGGGCGATGGGTGATGGCTACACCTTC. Its protein product is CASSHSGAMGDGYTF.

V usage is TRBV7-9 and J usage is TRBJ2-2; 9 bases line up with TRBD1. The V segment lost 8 bases and the J segment 7 bases; nucleotides outside the gene matches: 2. The CDR3 has 12 residues. The germline CDR1 and CDR2 sequences are SEHNR and FQNEAQ (reference sequence). CDR3 amino acids: CASGQGSGELFF. CDR3 coding DNA: TGTGCCAGCGGACAGGGGAGCGGGGAGCTGTTTTTT.

This clone was seen only a few times. The J gene is TRBJ1-2, the V gene TRBV29-1; possible D gene TRBD1, 6 bases. The CDR3 contains 13 residues. Germline CDR1 and CDR2: SQVTM and ANQGSEA. Trimming pared 7 bases from V and 5 bases from J, leaving 17 bases between. CDR3 bases: TGCAGCGGACACAGGGCCCTACCTTATGGCTACACCTTC. This codes for CSGHRALPYGYTF.

This clone was observed a handful of times. V is TRBV28 and J is TRBJ2-3; perhaps TRBD2 as D (5 bases). V gave up 6 bases and J gave up 6 bases, with 13 bases separating them. Germline values: CDR1 MDHEN, CDR2 SYDVKM. The CDR3 is 13 amino acids. The CDR3 protein is CASSPDWPDTQYF. CDR3 DNA sequence: TGTGCCAGCAGCCCGGACTGGCCCGATACGCAGTATTTT.

The chain has TRBV7-9 and TRBJ2-7, with no clear D. There are 13 residues in the CDR3. Germline V gene data show CDR1 as SEHNR and CDR2 as FQNEAQ (reference sequence). Between the trimmed V and J ends, which lost 5 bases and 0 bases, there was a span of 8 bases. CDR3 bases: TGTGCCAGCAGCCACAAACTCTCCTACGAGCAGTACTTC. Its protein is CASSHKLSYEQYF.

J is TRBJ2-5 and V is TRBV30; D assignment may be TRBD1 or TRBD2 (5 bases each). Germline assignment: CDR1 GTSNPN and CDR2 SVGIG (reference sequence). This CDR3 comprises 16 residues. V was pared by 2 bases and J by 5 bases, with 21 bases between. The CDR3 coding sequence is TGTGCCTGGAGTCTCTCTTGGGACGGATGGATGGAGACCCAGTACTTC. Translating it yields CAWSLSWDGWMETQYF.

This clone was seen a few times. The chain recombines TRBV6-5 with TRBJ1-1; D gene unclear. CDR1 and CDR2 (germline): MNHEY, SVGAGI. Trimming pared 6 bases from V and 1 base from J, leaving 12 bases between. CDR3 length equals 14 residues. CDR3 nucleotides: TGTGCCAGCAGCCCTTTTCTGGGGAACACTGAAGCTTTCTTT. Encoded protein: CASSPFLGNTEAFF.

The chain uses TRBV2 and TRBJ2-1, with D possibly matching TRBD1 (6 bases). The CDR3 sequence is 15 residues long. The V end lost 6 bases, the J end lost 3 bases, and 15 bases lay between the germline ends. Germline lookup yields CDR1 SNHLY and CDR2 FYNNEI. CDR3 in amino acids: CASSAYKDSYNEQFF. CDR3 sequence (DNA): TGTGCCAGCAGCGCCTACAAGGACAGCTACAATGAGCAGTTCTTC.

The chain carries TRBV29-1 and TRBJ1-1; D is uncertain. V shed 0 bases and J shed 0 bases, with 17 bases lying between them. The CDR3 spans 17 residues. CDR1 SQVTM and CDR2 ANQGSEA come from the germline V gene. This chain's CDR3 is CSVEDADVDLMNTEAFF. The CDR3 nucleotides are TGCAGCGTTGAAGACGCCGATGTCGATCTCATGAACACTGAAGCTTTCTTT.

The chain couples TRBV5-6 to TRBJ2-5; the D call may be TRBD1 or TRBD2 (5 bases each). Germline lookup yields CDR1 SGHDT and CDR2 YYEEEE. V lost 4 bases and J 1 base, leaving 20 bases between the germline ends. The CDR3 extends over 17 amino acids. CDR3 sequence: CASSPGLGLGVQETQYF. CDR3 sequence (DNA): TGTGCCAGCAGCCCAGGCCTGGGTCTGGGGGTCCAAGAGACCCAGTACTTC.

The rearrangement links TRBV6-5 to TRBJ2-7; unclear D gene. Trimming pared 4 bases from V and 3 bases from J, leaving 7 bases between. The germline gives CDR1 MNHEY, CDR2 SVGAGI. The CDR3 length is 12 residues. The CDR3 DNA reads TGTGCCAGCAGTTCCGGAAACTACGAGCAGTACTTC. This codes for CASSSGNYEQYF.

J is TRBJ2-7 and V is TRBV7-2; 10 nucleotides align to TRBD1. The ends lost 1 base at V and 7 bases at J; junction bases unmatched: 10. Per the germline V gene, CDR1 is SGHTA and CDR2 is FQGNSA. CDR3 length: 16 amino acids. The CDR3 reads CASSLGFGTGAWEQYF. The CDR3 DNA is TGTGCCAGCAGCTTAGGGTTCGGGACAGGGGCCTGGGAGCAGTACTTC.

This chain uses TRBV30 with TRBJ1-2; the D gene is possibly TRBD1 (6 bases). Trimming removed 3 bases from V and 3 bases from J, with 11 bases in between. In germline, CDR1 is GTSNPN, CDR2 SVGIG (reference sequence). CDR3 length: 13 residues. The CDR3 reads CAWRGGSDYGYTF. The CDR3 nucleotides are TGTGCCTGGAGAGGGGGAAGTGACTATGGCTACACCTTC.

This clone was detected only once. The chain carries TRBV5-6 and TRBJ1-2; D may be TRBD1 (5 bases). This CDR3 region has 14 residues. Germline V gene data show CDR1 as SGHDT and CDR2 as YYEEEE. The V end lost 0 bases, the J end lost 3 bases, and 9 bases lay between the germline ends. The CDR3 DNA is TGTGCCAGCAGCTTGGGGGGACTAGACTATGGCTACACCTTC. Protein sequence: CASSLGGLDYGYTF.